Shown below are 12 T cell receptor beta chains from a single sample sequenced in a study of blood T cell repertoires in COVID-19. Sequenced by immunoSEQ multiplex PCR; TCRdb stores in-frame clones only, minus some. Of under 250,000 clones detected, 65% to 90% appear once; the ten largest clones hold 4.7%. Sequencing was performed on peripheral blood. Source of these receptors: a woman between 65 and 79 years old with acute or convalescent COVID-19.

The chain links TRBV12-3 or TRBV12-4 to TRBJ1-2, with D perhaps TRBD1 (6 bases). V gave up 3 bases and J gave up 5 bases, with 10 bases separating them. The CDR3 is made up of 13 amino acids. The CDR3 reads CASSLPGTYGYTF. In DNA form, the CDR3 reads TGTGCCAGCAGTTTGCCAGGGACATATGGCTACACCTTC.

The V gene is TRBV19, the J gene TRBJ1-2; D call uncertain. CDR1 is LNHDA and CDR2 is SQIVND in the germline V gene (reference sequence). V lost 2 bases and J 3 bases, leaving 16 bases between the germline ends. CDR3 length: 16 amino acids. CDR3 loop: CASSIRLARQDYGYTF. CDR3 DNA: TGTGCCAGTAGTATAAGGTTGGCAAGGCAGGACTATGGCTACACCTTC. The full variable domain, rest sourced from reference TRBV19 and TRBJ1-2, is DGGITQSPKYLFRKEGQNVTLSCEQNLNHDAMYWYRQDPGQGLRLIYYSQIVNDFQKGDIAEGYSVSREKKESFPLTVTSAQKNPTAFYLCASSIRLARQDYGYTFGSGTRLTVV.

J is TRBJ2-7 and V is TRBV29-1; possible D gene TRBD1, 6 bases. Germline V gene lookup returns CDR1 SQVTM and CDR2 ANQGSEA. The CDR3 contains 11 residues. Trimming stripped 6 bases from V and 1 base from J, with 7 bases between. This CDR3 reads CSVGQSYEQYF. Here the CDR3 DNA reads TGCAGCGTAGGACAGTCCTACGAGCAGTACTTC.

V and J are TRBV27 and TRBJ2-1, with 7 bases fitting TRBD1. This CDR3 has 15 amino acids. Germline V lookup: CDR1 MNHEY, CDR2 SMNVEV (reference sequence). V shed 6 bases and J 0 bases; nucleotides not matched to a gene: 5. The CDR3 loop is CASSTRGSSYNEQFF. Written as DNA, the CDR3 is TGTGCCAGCAGCACCAGGGGGAGCTCCTACAATGAGCAGTTCTTC.

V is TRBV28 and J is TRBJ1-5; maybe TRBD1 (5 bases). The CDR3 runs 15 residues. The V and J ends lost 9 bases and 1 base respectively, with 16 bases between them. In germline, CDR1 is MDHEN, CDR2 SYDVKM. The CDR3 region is CASRQGGVSNQPQHF. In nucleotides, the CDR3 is TGTGCCAGTCGGCAGGGTGGTGTCAGCAATCAGCCCCAGCATTTT. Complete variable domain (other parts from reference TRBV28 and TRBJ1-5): DVKVTQSSRYLVKRTGEKVFLECVQDMDHENMFWYRQDPGLGLRLIYFSYDVKMKEKGDIPEGYSVSREKKERFSLILESASTNQTSMYLCASRQGGVSNQPQHFGDGTRLSIL.

In DNA form, the CDR3 reads TGTGCCAGCAGTTATACAGGGGTGGACTATGGCTACACCTTC. Translation: CASSYTGVDYGYTF. The rearrangement links TRBV6-6 to TRBJ1-2; 7 bases fit TRBD1. Germline CDR1 and CDR2: MNHNY and SVGAGI (reference sequence). The junction had 4 bases not matched to a gene; V was cut back by 3 bases and J by 3 bases. The CDR3 runs to 14 residues.

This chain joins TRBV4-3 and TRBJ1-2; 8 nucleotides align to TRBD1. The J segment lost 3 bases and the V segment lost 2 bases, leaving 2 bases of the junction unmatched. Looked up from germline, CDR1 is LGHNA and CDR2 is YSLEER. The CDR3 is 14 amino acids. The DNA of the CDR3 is TGCGCCAGCAGCCAATTGACAGGGGACTATGGCTACACCTTC. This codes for CASSQLTGDYGYTF.

The CDR3 sequence: CASSLDRGGYTF. CDR3 DNA: TGTGCCAGCAGCTTGGACAGGGGTGGCTACACCTTC. The rearrangement links TRBV7-2 to TRBJ1-2; 9 bases map to TRBD1. CDR1 is SGHTA and CDR2 is FQGNSA in the germline V gene. After removal of 3 bases from V and 7 bases from J, the junction contained 0 bases not matched to a gene. The CDR3 is made up of 12 amino acids. Looking up the rest from reference TRBV7-2 and TRBJ1-2 gives the full variable domain: GAGVSQSPSNKVTEKGKDVELRCDPISGHTALYWYRQSLGQGLEFLIYFQGNSAPDKSGLPSDRFSAERTGGSVSTLTIQRTQQEDSAVYLCASSLDRGGYTFGSGTRLTVV.

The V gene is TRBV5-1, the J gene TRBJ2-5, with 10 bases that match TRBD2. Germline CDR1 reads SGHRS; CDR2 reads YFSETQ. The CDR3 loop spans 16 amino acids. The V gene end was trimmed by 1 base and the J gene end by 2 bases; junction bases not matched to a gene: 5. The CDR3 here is CASSLTVAGGQETQYF. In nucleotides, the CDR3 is TGCGCCAGCAGCTTGACGGTAGCGGGAGGACAAGAGACCCAGTACTTC.

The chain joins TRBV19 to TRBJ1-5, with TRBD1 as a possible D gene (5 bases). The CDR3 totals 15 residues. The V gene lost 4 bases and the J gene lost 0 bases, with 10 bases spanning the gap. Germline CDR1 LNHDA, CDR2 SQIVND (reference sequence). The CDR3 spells CASSTIQDSNQPQHF. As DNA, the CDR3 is TGTGCCAGTAGTACCATACAGGATAGCAATCAGCCCCAGCATTTT.

CDR3 bases: TGTGCCAGTAGTACGACAGCTGATCAGCCCCAGCATTTT. Its translation: CASSTTADQPQHF. The V call is TRBV19, the J call TRBJ1-5; weak D call: TRBD1 (5 bases). V was trimmed by 4 bases and J by 5 bases, leaving 9 bases between them. The CDR3 contains 13 residues. The germline CDR1 and CDR2 sequences are LNHDA and SQIVND (reference sequence). The entire variable domain, with the rest obtained from reference TRBV19 and TRBJ1-5, is as follows: DGGITQSPKYLFRKEGQNVTLSCEQNLNHDAMYWYRQDPGQGLRLIYYSQIVNDFQKGDIAEGYSVSREKKESFPLTVTSAQKNPTAFYLCASSTTADQPQHFGDGTRLSIL.

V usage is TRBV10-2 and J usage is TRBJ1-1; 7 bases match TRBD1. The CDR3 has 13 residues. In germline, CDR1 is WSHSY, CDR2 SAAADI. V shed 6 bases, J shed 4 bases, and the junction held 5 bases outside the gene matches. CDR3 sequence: CASSPQGSTEAFF. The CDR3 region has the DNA TGCGCCAGCAGCCCACAGGGGAGCACTGAAGCTTTCTTT.